Listed below are T cell receptor beta chains from one sample, sequenced in a study of PD-L1 blockade in urothelial cancer. Sequencing used immunoSEQ multiplex PCR; TCRdb keeps in-frame clones, though not all of them. The sample includes under 30,000 clones, roughly 83% of them seen just once. The sample here was PBMCs, taken around atezolizumab (anti-PD-L1) treatment. The receptors stem from an older man with urothelial cancer. CDR3s include the opening cysteine and the closing phenylalanine or tryptophan. The order of the fields is D gene, J gene, V gene, CDR3 length, CDR3 DNA, CDR3 protein. The D gene is left open where the match is weak.

>TRBD2|TRBJ2-5|TRBV6-6|16
TGTGCCAGCAGTCCGAGGGGGACTAGCGCTCTAGAGACCCAGTACTTC
CASSPRGTSALETQYF
>NA|TRBJ1-4|TRBV15|14
TGTGCCACCAGCAGAGATCGGGAAAATGAAAAACTGTTTTTT
CATSRDRENEKLFF
>NA|TRBJ1-6|TRBV9|18
TGTGCCAGCAGCGTAGGGGGGTCGACAGGTACTGGTAATTCACCCCTCCACTTT
CASSVGGSTGTGNSPLHF
>NA|TRBJ1-4|TRBV7-8|15
TGTGCCAGCAGCCCTCGACAGGCCCTTAATGAAAAACTGTTTTTT
CASSPRQALNEKLFF
>NA|TRBJ2-7|TRBV6-5|15
TGTGCCAGCAGTTACTCGAATAGCCTCTCCTACGAGCAGTACTTC
CASSYSNSLSYEQYF
>TRBD2|TRBJ2-1|TRBV9|15
TGTGCCAGCAGCGTAGAGGGGACTAGCTACAATGAGCAGTTCTTC
CASSVEGTSYNEQFF
>NA|TRBJ2-3|TRBV5-1|15
TGCGCCAGCAGCTATACAGACCCCTTCACAGATACGCAGTATTTT
CASSYTDPFTDTQYF
>NA|TRBJ2-7|TRBV27|15
TGTGCCAGCAGTTTAGCCCTGACAGCCACCTACGAGCAGTACTTC
CASSLALTATYEQYF
>NA|TRBJ1-3|TRBV11-3|14
TGTGCCAGCAGCTTCCAGGTCTCTGGAAACACCATATATTTT
CASSFQVSGNTIYF
>TRBD1|TRBJ2-1|TRBV6-5|14
TGTGCCAGCACCCGACAGGGCTCTGACAATGAGCAGTTCTTC
CASTRQGSDNEQFF
>NA|TRBJ2-3|TRBV19|13
TGTGCCAGTAGTTCCCCTTTCACAGATACGCAGTATTTT
CASSSPFTDTQYF
>NA|TRBJ1-3|TRBV7-2|15
TGTGCCAGCAGCCGAGTTCCTAGCTCTGGAAACACCATATATTTT
CASSRVPSSGNTIYF
>NA|TRBJ2-1|TRBV7-3|14
TGTGCCAGCAGCTCAGGAACGGTCGGCAATGAGCAGTTCTTC
CASSSGTVGNEQFF
>TRBD1|TRBJ1-2|TRBV18|15
TGTGCCAGCTCATTTACAGGGGGGCCTAGCTATGGCTACACCTTC
CASSFTGGPSYGYTF
>NA|TRBJ1-3|TRBV5-8|11
TGTGCCAGCAGCTTCGGGTACACCATATATTTT
CASSFGYTIYF
>NA|TRBJ1-1|TRBV6-5|12
TGTGCCACCGGGGAACAGCACACTGAAGCTTTCTTT
CATGEQHTEAFF
>NA|TRBJ1-2|TRBV19|11
TGTGCCAGTAGTATTCCCGGTGGCTACACCTTC
CASSIPGGYTF
>NA|TRBJ1-3|TRBV7-9|14
TGTGCCAGCAGCTACGGGATCTCTGGAAACACCATATATTTT
CASSYGISGNTIYF
>TRBD2|TRBJ2-5|TRBV5-4|18
TGTGCCAGCAGCTTGGCCTGGGGGACTAGCGGGGGCAAAGAGACCCAGTACTTC
CASSLAWGTSGGKETQYF
>TRBD1|TRBJ2-1|TRBV5-1|15
TGCGCCAGCAGCTTGGGAGACAGGGAGTTAAATGAGCAGTTCTTC
CASSLGDRELNEQFF
>NA|TRBJ1-2|TRBV4-1|15
TGCGCCAGCAGCCAAGGATGGCAGGGGTCCTATGGCTACACCTTC
CASSQGWQGSYGYTF
>TRBD1|TRBJ1-2|TRBV4-2|16
TGTGCCAGCAGCCAAGAGACTTGGACAGGAAGCTATGGCTACACCTTC
CASSQETWTGSYGYTF
>TRBD2|TRBJ2-3|TRBV7-8|17
TGTGCCAGCAGCTTAGGGGGGGGGTACCCTAGCACAGATACGCAGTATTTT
CASSLGGGYPSTDTQYF
>NA|TRBJ2-2|TRBV19|11
TGTGCCAGTAGTGCCCCCGGACTCCTCCGTTTT
CASSAPGLLRF
>TRBD1|TRBJ1-1|TRBV15|13
TGTGCCACCACAGGGGGAGCGGCCACTGAAGCTTTCTTT
CATTGGAATEAFF
>NA|TRBJ2-3|TRBV18|14
TGTGCCAGCTCACCCTCGGCTAGCAGAGGCACGCAGTATTTT
CASSPSASRGTQYF
>TRBD1|TRBJ2-1|TRBV7-2|15
TGTGCCAGCAGCTTAGACAGGGGGCAAGGCAATGAGCAGTTCTTC
CASSLDRGQGNEQFF
>NA|TRBJ1-1|TRBV2|14
TGTGCCAGCAGTCTCCAGGTCGTTAACACTGAAGCTTTCTTT
CASSLQVVNTEAFF
>TRBD1|TRBJ2-7|TRBV6-5|12
TGTGCCAGCAGCGACAGGGGAGACGAGCAGTACTTC
CASSDRGDEQYF
>NA|TRBJ2-7|TRBV6-1|13
TGTGCCAGCAGTCGCCGTGCTACCCCCGAGCAGTACTTC
CASSRRATPEQYF
>NA|TRBJ2-5|TRBV13|13
TGTGCCAGCAGCTTGCGGCGGGACGAGACCCAGTACTTC
CASSLRRDETQYF